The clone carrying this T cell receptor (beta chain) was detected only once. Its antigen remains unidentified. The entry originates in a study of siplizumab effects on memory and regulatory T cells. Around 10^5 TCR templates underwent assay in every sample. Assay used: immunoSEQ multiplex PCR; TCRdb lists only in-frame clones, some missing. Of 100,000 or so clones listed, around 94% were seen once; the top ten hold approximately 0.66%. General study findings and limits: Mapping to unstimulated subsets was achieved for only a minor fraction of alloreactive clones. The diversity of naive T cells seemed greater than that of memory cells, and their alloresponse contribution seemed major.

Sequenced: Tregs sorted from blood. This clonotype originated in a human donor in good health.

The CDR3 sequence: CASGTGLIINEQFF. CDR3 in DNA: TGTGCCAGTGGCACAGGGTTAATCATCAATGAGCAGTTCTTC. The chain employs TRBV27 and TRBJ2-1, with D possibly being TRBD1 (6 bases). The CDR3 totals 14 residues. Germline-derived CDR1 and CDR2 are MNHEY and SMNVEV (reference sequence). The V end lost 9 bases, the J end lost 6 bases, and 18 bases lay between the germline ends.